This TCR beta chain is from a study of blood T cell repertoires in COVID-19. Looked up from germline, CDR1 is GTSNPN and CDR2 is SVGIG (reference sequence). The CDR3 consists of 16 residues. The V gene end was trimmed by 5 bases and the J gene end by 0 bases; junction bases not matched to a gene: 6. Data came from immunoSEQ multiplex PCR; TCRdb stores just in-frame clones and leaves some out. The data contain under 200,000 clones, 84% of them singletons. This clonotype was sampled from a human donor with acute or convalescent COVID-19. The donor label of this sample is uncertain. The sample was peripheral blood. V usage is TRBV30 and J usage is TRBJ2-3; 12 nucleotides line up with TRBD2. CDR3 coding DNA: TGTGCCTGGGGGCACGGGACTAGCGGGAGCACAGATACGCAGTATTTT. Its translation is CAWGHGTSGSTDTQYF.